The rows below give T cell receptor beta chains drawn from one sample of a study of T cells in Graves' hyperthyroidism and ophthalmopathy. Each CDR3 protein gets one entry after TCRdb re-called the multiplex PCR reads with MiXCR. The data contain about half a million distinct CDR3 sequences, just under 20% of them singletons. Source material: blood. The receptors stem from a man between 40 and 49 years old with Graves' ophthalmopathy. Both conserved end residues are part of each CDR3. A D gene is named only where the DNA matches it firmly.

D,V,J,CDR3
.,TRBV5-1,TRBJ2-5,CASSPAGSRETQYF
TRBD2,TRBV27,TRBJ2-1,CASSRRPGGDEQFF
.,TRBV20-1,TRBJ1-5,CSASPGSQPQHF
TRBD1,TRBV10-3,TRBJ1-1,CAISRTGGRTEAFF
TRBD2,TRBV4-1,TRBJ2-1,CASSQRSGLVHEQFF
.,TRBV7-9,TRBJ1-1,CASSLDQGINPEAFF
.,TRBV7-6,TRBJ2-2,CASSLKADTGELFF
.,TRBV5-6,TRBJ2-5,CASSWHEEGGRAYQETQYF
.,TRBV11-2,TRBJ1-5,CASSSDRGENQPQHF
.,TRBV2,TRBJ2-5,CASSARAETQYF
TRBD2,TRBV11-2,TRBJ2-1,CASSLGSGGALFNEQFF
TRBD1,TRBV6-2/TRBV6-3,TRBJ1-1,CASILPPGQGATEAFF
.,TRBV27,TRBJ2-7,CASSPSGQGPYEQYF
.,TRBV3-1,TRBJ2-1,CASSESRDFLRNEQFF
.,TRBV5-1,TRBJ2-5,CASRGGGGLQETQYF
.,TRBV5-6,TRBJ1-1,CASSLVQAGINTEAFF